One sample yielded the 19 T cell receptor beta chains listed below, sequenced in a study of CD8 T cells in ankylosing spondylitis. TCRdb redid the calling of the 5' RACE reads with MiXCR, one entry per CDR3 protein. This sample yields around 53,000 distinct CDR3 sequences, of which roughly 7.3% are seen a single time; roughly 8% belongs to the top ten. Sequenced sample: blood, either unsorted or a sorted T cell fraction (not recorded which). These receptors all come from a female donor with ankylosing spondylitis or in good health (not recorded which).

This clonotype has at least ten counts. This chain connects TRBV7-9 to TRBJ2-3; D uncertain. The V end was cut by 3 bases, the J end by 3 bases, with 1 base between. There are 11 residues in the CDR3. The germline V gene has CDR1 SEHNR and CDR2 FQNEAQ (reference sequence). The CDR3 sequence: CASSLTDTQYF. The CDR3, as DNA: TGTGCCAGCAGCTTGACAGATACGCAGTATTTT. Full variable domain (rest looked up from reference TRBV7-9 and TRBJ2-3): DTGVSQNPRHKITKRGQNVTFRCDPISEHNRLYWYRQTLGQGPEFLTYFQNEAQLEKSRLLSDRFSAERPKGSFSTLEIQRTEQGDSAMYLCASSLTDTQYFGPGTRLTVL.

This clonotype was detected ten times or more. The chain uses TRBV5-1 and TRBJ2-2; 7 nucleotides match TRBD1. V was pared by 4 bases and J by 1 base, with 10 bases of the junction left unmatched. Per the germline V gene, CDR1 is SGHRS and CDR2 is YFSETQ. The CDR3 has 17 amino acids. The CDR3: CASSPTRDSKNTGELFF. CDR3 coding DNA: TGCGCCAGCAGCCCGACCCGGGACAGCAAGAACACCGGGGAGCTGTTTTTT.

Ten or more counts support this clonotype. The genes are TRBV2 and TRBJ1-5, with a weak D call TRBD1 (5 bases). Trimming cost V 2 bases and J 7 bases, with 6 bases left between them. CDR3 size: 12 residues. Germline V lookup: CDR1 SNHLY, CDR2 FYNNEI. The CDR3 spells CASSERGQPQHF. CDR3 bases: TGTGCCAGCAGTGAACGGGGCCAGCCCCAGCATTTT.

This clonotype was seen ten or more times. The chain combines TRBV10-3 with TRBJ2-1, with D tentatively TRBD2 (6 bases). From germline, CDR1 is ENHRY and CDR2 SYGVKD. CDR3 length: 14 amino acids. Trimming removed 6 bases from V and 6 bases from J, with 15 bases in between. The CDR3 nucleotides read TGTGCCATCAGAGTGGGGCGCGGGGCCAATGAGCAGTTCTTC. Translation gives CAIRVGRGANEQFF.

This clonotype was detected many times. The rearrangement joins TRBV12-3 or TRBV12-4 to TRBJ2-5, with 11 positions matching TRBD2. V shed 5 bases and J 2 bases; nucleotides not matched to a gene: 10. The CDR3 runs to 17 residues. DNA for the CDR3: TGTGCCAGCAGTCCGAGGTCTAGCGGGGGGTTACAAGAGACCCAGTACTTC. Amino acid sequence: CASSPRSSGGLQETQYF.

This clonotype was seen many times. The chain recombines TRBV24-1 with TRBJ2-5; D is undetermined. Trimming took off 3 bases at V and 2 bases at J, with 9 bases between the two ends. This CDR3 has 14 amino acids. The germline V gene encodes CDR1 KGHDR and CDR2 SFDVKD. CDR3: CATSDLLGQETQYF. The CDR3 region has the DNA TGTGCCACCAGTGATCTTCTGGGGCAAGAGACCCAGTACTTC.

This chain uses TRBV4-2 with TRBJ2-3; a possible D gene is TRBD2 (5 bases). V lost 0 bases and J 0 bases, leaving 10 bases between the germline ends. Germline CDR1 is LGHNA and CDR2 is YNFKEQ. This CDR3 contains 16 residues. The CDR3 DNA reads as TGTGCCAGCAGCCAAGAAGGTCTAGCTAGCACAGATACGCAGTATTTT. Protein sequence: CASSQEGLASTDTQYF.

V is TRBV7-2 and J is TRBJ2-7, with a tentative D call TRBD1 (6 bases). Germline CDR1 and CDR2: SGHTA and FQGNSA. V was clipped by 3 bases and J by 4 bases, with 22 bases between them. The CDR3 loop spans 17 amino acids. CDR3 amino acids: CASSFAPGHNGLYEQYF. In nucleotides, the CDR3 is TGTGCCAGCAGCTTCGCCCCGGGACATAACGGATTATACGAGCAGTACTTC.

This clonotype was recorded many times. This chain joins TRBV2 and TRBJ1-1; no clear D. Trimming cost V 2 bases and J 11 bases, with 9 bases left between them. The germline V gene encodes CDR1 SNHLY and CDR2 FYNNEI. This CDR3 has 11 amino acids. This CDR3 reads CASSETPAAFF. The CDR3 DNA is TGTGCCAGCAGTGAAACGCCCGCGGCTTTCTTT.

This clonotype was detected ten times or more. This chain joins TRBV5-1 and TRBJ2-1, with D possibly called TRBD1 or TRBD2 (7 bases each). V lost 6 bases, J lost 4 bases, and 17 bases lay in between. Looked up from germline, CDR1 is SGHRS and CDR2 is YFSETQ. There are 15 residues in the CDR3. DNA of the CDR3: TGCGCCAGCATGCCAGGGGGGGGCGCTTACAATGAGCAGTTCTTC. Its translation is CASMPGGGAYNEQFF.

On this clonotype: Its ends do not fully match the called genes, so a read error is possible. The genes are TRBV6-6 and TRBJ1-5; D gene ambiguous. The CDR3 has 13 residues. Germline loops: CDR1 MNHNY, CDR2 SVGAGI (reference sequence). The CDR3 nucleotides read TGTACCAGCAGCCTTGCACTGAATCGGCCCCAGCATTTT. Amino acids: CTSSLALNRPQHF.

The sample holds many counts of this clonotype. The J gene is TRBJ2-2, the V gene TRBV7-8; D unresolved. The CDR3 runs 12 residues. Germline CDR1 and CDR2: SGHVS and FQNEAQ. V lost 3 bases, J lost 7 bases, and 6 bases lay in between. CDR3 in DNA: TGTGCCAGCAGCTTCCGAGTCGGGGAGCTGTTTTTT. It codes for CASSFRVGELFF.

This clonotype was seen at least ten times. J is TRBJ2-3 and V is TRBV10-3; D gene unclear. Trimming cost V 6 bases and J 4 bases, with 5 bases left between them. Germline V gene data show CDR1 as ENHRY and CDR2 as SYGVKD. This CDR3 is built from 11 residues. The DNA for the CDR3 is TGTGCCATCAGGGGATCAGATACGCAGTATTTT. Amino acid sequence: CAIRGSDTQYF.

This clonotype was seen ten or more times. The DNA of the CDR3 is TGCAGTGCTAGCCCCGATTACGATGAGCAGTTCTTC. This codes for CSASPDYDEQFF. The chain combines TRBV20-1 with TRBJ2-1; D unresolved. Germline lookup yields CDR1 DFQATT and CDR2 SNEGSKA (reference sequence). Trimming removed 3 bases at V and 8 bases at J, with 11 bases between. The CDR3 runs to 12 residues.

The chain links TRBV3-1 to TRBJ2-3; weak D call: TRBD1 (5 bases). In germline, CDR1 is LGHDT, CDR2 YNNKEL (reference sequence). The CDR3 has 17 residues. V was trimmed by 11 bases and J by 2 bases, leaving 26 bases between them. The CDR3 DNA is TGTGCCTTCAGTTCTGAAGGACACGTACTCTACACAGATACGCAGTATTTT. Amino acids: CAFSSEGHVLYTDTQYF.

The chain is built from TRBV7-2 and TRBJ1-1; tentative D call: TRBD1 (6 bases). Germline values: CDR1 SGHTA, CDR2 FQGNSA. The CDR3 is 15 residues long. Trimming removed 2 bases from V and 1 base from J, with 11 bases in between. This CDR3 reads CASSLRQAANTEAFF. In DNA, the CDR3 is TGTGCCAGCAGCTTAAGACAGGCCGCGAACACTGAAGCTTTCTTT.

This clonotype occurred many times. The rearrangement joins TRBV6-6 to TRBJ2-2; D is uncertain. V was cut by 6 bases and J by 6 bases, with 5 bases left in between. The germline V gene encodes CDR1 MNHNY and CDR2 SVGAGI (reference sequence). The CDR3 runs to 11 residues. CDR3 nucleotide sequence: TGTGCCAGCAGCGGTCCCGGGGAGCTGTTTTTT. Amino acids: CASSGPGELFF.

There are many counts of this clonotype. The gene calls are TRBV12-3 or TRBV12-4 and TRBJ2-4; D is possibly TRBD1 or TRBD2 (5 bases each). This CDR3 comprises 17 residues. V was cut by 4 bases and J by 3 bases, with 19 bases left in between. CDR3 bases: TGTGCCAGCAGTTGGTGGTTTGGGGGAGATGGCAAAAACATTCAGTACTTC. It encodes CASSWWFGGDGKNIQYF.

This clonotype was seen many times. The chain is built from TRBV20-1 and TRBJ2-5, with 11 bases matching TRBD1. Looked up from germline, CDR1 is DFQATT and CDR2 is SNEGSKA (reference sequence). This CDR3 comprises 15 residues. The V segment lost 0 bases and the J segment 4 bases; nucleotides outside the gene matches: 4. The CDR3: CSARDADRGRETQYF. The CDR3 DNA reads as TGCAGTGCTAGAGATGCGGACAGGGGGCGAGAGACCCAGTACTTC.